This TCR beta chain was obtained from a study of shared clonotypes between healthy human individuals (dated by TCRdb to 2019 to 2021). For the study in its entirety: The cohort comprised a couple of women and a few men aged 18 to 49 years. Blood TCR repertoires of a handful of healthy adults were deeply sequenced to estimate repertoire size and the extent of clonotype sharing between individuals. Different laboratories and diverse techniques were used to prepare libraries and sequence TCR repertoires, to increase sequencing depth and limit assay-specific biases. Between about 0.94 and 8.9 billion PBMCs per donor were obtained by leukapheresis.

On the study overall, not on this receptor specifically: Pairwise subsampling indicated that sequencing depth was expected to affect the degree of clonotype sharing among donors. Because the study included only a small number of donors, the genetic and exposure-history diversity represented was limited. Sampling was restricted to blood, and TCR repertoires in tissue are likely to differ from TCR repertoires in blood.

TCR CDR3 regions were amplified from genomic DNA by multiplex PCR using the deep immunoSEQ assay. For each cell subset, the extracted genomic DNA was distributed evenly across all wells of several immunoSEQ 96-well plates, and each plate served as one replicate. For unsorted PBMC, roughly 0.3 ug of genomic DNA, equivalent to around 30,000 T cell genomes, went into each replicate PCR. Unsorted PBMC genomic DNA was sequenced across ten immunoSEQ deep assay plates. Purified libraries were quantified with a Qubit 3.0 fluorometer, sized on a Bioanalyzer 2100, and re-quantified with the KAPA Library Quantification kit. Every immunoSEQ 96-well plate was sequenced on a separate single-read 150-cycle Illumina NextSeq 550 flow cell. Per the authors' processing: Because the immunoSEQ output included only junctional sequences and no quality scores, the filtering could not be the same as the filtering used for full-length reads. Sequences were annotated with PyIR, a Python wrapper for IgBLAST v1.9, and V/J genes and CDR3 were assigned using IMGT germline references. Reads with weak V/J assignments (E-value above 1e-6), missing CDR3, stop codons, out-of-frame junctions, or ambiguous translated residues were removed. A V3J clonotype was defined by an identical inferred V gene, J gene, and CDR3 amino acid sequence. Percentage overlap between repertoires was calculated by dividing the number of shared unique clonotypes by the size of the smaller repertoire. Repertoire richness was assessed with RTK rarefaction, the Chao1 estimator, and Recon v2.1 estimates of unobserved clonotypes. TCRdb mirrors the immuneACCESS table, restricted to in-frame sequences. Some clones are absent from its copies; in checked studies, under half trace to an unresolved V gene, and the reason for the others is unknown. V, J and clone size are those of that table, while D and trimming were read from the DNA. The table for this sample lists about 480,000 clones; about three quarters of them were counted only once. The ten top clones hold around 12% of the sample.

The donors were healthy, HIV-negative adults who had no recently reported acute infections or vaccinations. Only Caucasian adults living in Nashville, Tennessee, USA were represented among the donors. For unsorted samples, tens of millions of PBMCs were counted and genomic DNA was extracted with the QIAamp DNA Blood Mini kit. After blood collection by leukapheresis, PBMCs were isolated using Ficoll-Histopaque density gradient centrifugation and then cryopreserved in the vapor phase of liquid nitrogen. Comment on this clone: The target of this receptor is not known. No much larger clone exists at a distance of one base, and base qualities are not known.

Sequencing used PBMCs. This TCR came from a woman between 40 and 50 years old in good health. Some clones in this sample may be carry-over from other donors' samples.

The DNA sequence follows: TGCAGCGTTTTAGGGGATAATCAGCCCCAGCATTTT. This codes for CSVLGDNQPQHF. The V and J genes are TRBV29-1 and TRBJ1-5; a tentative D match to TRBD1 spans 5 bases. Sequences SQVTM (CDR1) and ANQGSEA (CDR2) are obtained from the germline V gene. V loses 5 bases of germline sequence and J loses 4 bases, and the interval between the two ends is 9 bases. Including the terminal cysteine and phenylalanine, the CDR3 comprises 12 residues. Just CDR3 DNA is preserved here, 36 bases in frame from base 1. The reference TRBV29-1 and TRBJ1-5 proteins fill in what lies around the CDR3, so the full variable domain reads SAVISQKPSRDICQRGTSLTIQCQVDSQVTMMFWYRQQPGQSLTLIATANQGSEATYESGFVIDKFPISRPNLTFSTLTVSNMSPEDSSIYLCSVLGDNQPQHFGDGTRLSIL.